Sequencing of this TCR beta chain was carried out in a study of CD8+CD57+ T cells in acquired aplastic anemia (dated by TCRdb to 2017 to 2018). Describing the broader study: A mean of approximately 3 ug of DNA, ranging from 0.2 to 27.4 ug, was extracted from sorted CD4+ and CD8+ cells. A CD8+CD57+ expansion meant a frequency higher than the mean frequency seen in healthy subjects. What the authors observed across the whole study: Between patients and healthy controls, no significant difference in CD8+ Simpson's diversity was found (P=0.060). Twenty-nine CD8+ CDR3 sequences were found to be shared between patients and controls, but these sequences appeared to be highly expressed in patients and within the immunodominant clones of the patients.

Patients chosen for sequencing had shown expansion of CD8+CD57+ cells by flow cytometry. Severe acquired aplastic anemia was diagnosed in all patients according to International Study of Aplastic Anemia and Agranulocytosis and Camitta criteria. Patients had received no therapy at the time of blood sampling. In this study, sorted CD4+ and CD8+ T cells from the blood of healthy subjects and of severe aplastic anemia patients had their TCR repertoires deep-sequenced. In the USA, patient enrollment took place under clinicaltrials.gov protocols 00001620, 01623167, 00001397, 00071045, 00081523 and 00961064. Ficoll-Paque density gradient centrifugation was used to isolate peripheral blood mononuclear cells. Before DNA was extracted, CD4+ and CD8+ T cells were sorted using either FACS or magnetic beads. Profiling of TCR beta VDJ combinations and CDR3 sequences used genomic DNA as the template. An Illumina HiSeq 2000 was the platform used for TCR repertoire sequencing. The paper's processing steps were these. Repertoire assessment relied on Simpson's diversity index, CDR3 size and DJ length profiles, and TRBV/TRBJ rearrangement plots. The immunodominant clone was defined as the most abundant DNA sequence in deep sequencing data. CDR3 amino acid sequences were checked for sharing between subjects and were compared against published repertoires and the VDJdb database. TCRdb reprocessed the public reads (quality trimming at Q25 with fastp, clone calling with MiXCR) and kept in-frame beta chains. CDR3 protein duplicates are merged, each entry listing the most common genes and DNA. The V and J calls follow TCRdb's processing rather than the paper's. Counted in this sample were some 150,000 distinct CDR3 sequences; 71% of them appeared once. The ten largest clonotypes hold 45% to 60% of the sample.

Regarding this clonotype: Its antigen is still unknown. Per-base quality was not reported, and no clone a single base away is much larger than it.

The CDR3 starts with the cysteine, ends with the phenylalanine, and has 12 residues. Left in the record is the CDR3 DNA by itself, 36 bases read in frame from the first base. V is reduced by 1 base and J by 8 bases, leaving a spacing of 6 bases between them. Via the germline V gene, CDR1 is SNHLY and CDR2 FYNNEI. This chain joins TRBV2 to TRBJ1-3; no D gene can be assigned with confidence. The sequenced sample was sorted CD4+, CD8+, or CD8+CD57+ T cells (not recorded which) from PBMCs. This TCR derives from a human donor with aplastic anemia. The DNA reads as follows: TGTGCCAGCAGTGAAGAGTTTTACACCATATATTTT. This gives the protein CASSEEFYTIYF.